These 32 T cell receptor beta chains were sequenced from one sample in a study of response to subunit inactivated influenza vaccine. TCRdb reprocessed the RT-PCR reads with MiXCR, giving one entry per CDR3 protein. The table has about half a million distinct CDR3 sequences, roughly 23% seen once. The sample in question was CD4+ T cells sorted from PBMCs, obtained approximately 5 days after vaccination. All receptors come from a man over 45 who received an inactivated influenza vaccine.

A few counts support this clonotype. The rearrangement uses TRBV5-1 and TRBJ2-1, with 10 bases that match TRBD2. Losses at the gene ends were 1 base for V and 7 bases for J; bases not matched to a gene: 8. CDR3 length: 16 amino acids. Germline V lookup: CDR1 SGHRS, CDR2 YFSETQ. The CDR3 DNA reads TGCGCCAGCAGCTTGAGTGTACTAGCGGGATTAAATGAGCAGTTCTTC. Translated: CASSLSVLAGLNEQFF.

The chain combines TRBV7-2 with TRBJ2-7; D perhaps matches TRBD1 (5 bases). CDR3 size: 15 residues. Looked up from germline, CDR1 is SGHTA and CDR2 is FQGNSA. Trimming shortened V by 1 base and J by 6 bases, and 16 bases separated the two germline ends. The CDR3 sequence: CASSLGLQLGLEQYF. The CDR3 DNA follows: TGTGCCAGCAGCTTAGGGTTACAGTTGGGGCTCGAGCAGTACTTC.

The chain links TRBV11-2 to TRBJ2-7; D is unclear. Germline CDR1 and CDR2: SGHAT and FQNNGV. The CDR3 runs to 15 residues. V lost 2 bases to trimming and J lost 3 bases, with 14 bases between them. The CDR3 region is CASSLSSRVDYEQYF. The CDR3 DNA is TGTGCCAGCAGCTTATCTTCCCGGGTCGACTACGAGCAGTACTTC.

The chain has TRBV12-3 or TRBV12-4 and TRBJ1-1; D might be TRBD1 (5 bases). This CDR3 has 15 amino acids. V dropped 7 bases and J dropped 5 bases, with 20 bases sitting between them. The CDR3 DNA reads as TGTGCCAGCAACCCTGGGGGTCGAGCGAGAACTGAAGCTTTCTTT. This sequence encodes CASNPGGRARTEAFF.

Concerning this clonotype itself: A single base separates this from a much larger clone, so it may be a read error. The chain employs TRBV12-3 or TRBV12-4 and TRBJ2-7, with D possibly called TRBD1 or TRBD2 (6 bases each). The CDR3 is made up of 15 amino acids. The germline V and J ends were trimmed by 11 bases and 2 bases, with 22 bases remaining between them. DNA of the CDR3: TGTGCCGGCACCTTGGGTGGGGGGCTACCCTACGAGCAGTACTTC. This encodes CAGTLGGGLPYEQYF.

This clonotype was seen a few times. This chain links TRBV5-5 with TRBJ2-1; tentative D call: TRBD2 (6 bases). Germline lookup yields CDR1 SGHKS and CDR2 YYEKEE (reference sequence). V lost 0 bases to trimming and J lost 4 bases, with 11 bases between them. This CDR3 region has 15 residues. In DNA, the CDR3 is TGTGCCAGCAGCTTGGGGCTAGCGAGTTACAATGAGCAGTTCTTC. Translating gives CASSLGLASYNEQFF.

This rearrangement joins TRBV12-3 or TRBV12-4 to TRBJ2-1, with 16 bases identical to TRBD2. V lost 6 bases, J lost 8 bases, and 10 bases stayed unmatched. The CDR3 has 17 amino acids. The CDR3 region has the DNA TGTGCCAGCAGATATGGGACTAGCGGGGGGGCCTTCGATGAGCAGTTCTTC. It encodes CASRYGTSGGAFDEQFF.

In its sample, this clonotype was seen a few times. This CDR3 is CASSPELAAYEQYF. The CDR3 DNA reads as TGTGCCAGCAGCCCCGAACTGGCAGCCTACGAGCAGTACTTC. The V call is TRBV7-9, the J call TRBJ2-7; D call uncertain. V gave up 5 bases and J gave up 2 bases, with 13 bases separating them. Germline assignment: CDR1 SEHNR and CDR2 FQNEAQ (reference sequence). The CDR3 is 14 residues long. The full variable domain, in which reference TRBV7-9 and TRBJ2-7 provide the parts outside the CDR3, is DTGVSQNPRHKITKRGQNVTFRCDPISEHNRLYWYRQTLGQGPEFLTYFQNEAQLEKSRLLSDRFSAERPKGSFSTLEIQRTEQGDSAMYLCASSPELAAYEQYFGPGTRLTVT.

This clonotype was detected a few times. This chain connects TRBV29-1 to TRBJ2-2; D call uncertain. Germline V gives CDR1 SQVTM, CDR2 ANQGSEA. The CDR3 totals 14 residues. The CDR3 is CGTPGQVYTGELFF. DNA for the CDR3: TGCGGAACACCCGGGCAGGTGTACACCGGGGAGCTGTTTTTT.

This clonotype was seen repeatedly, ten times or more. The rearrangement joins TRBV12-3 or TRBV12-4 to TRBJ2-1, with unresolved D. V dropped 4 bases and J dropped 0 bases, with 13 bases sitting between them. This CDR3 contains 16 residues. The CDR3, as DNA: TGTGCCAGCAGTTATTCGACCCTATTCTCCTACAATGAGCAGTTCTTC. Residues: CASSYSTLFSYNEQFF.

This clonotype appeared a few times. The V call is TRBV3-1, the J call TRBJ2-1; TRBD2 matches 8 bases. Germline CDR1 LGHDT, CDR2 YNNKEL (reference sequence). V lost 4 bases and J lost 9; bases outside the gene matches: 8. The CDR3 runs 14 residues. CDR3 bases: TGTGCCAGCAGCCCACCGGGACTAGGCGCTGAGCAGTTCTTC. Its translation: CASSPPGLGAEQFF.

The rearrangement joins TRBV4-2 to TRBJ2-5; D ambiguous. The CDR3 extends over 15 amino acids. Germline lookup yields CDR1 LGHNA and CDR2 YNFKEQ. Deletions cut 1 base from V and 0 bases from J, with 9 bases between. CDR3: CASSQGPQDQETQYF. CDR3 coding DNA: TGTGCCAGCAGCCAAGGTCCGCAGGACCAAGAGACCCAGTACTTC.

About this clonotype: One junction end disagrees with the germline gene, perhaps due to a read error. The chain carries TRBV29-1 and TRBJ1-2; unclear D gene. The CDR3 is 10 residues long. CDR1 SQVTM and CDR2 ANQGSEA come from the germline V gene. CDR3 coding DNA: TGCAGCGTTGTTGACGGCCGTTTAGCCTTC. It codes for CSVVDGRLAF. The full variable domain, its missing parts supplied by reference TRBV29-1 and TRBJ1-2, is SAVISQKPSRDICQRGTSLTIQCQVDSQVTMMFWYRQQPGQSLTLIATANQGSEATYESGFVIDKFPISRPNLTFSTLTVSNMSPEDSSIYLCSVVDGRLAFGSGTRLTVV.

The chain has TRBV4-1 and TRBJ1-1, with D unresolved. The CDR3 covers 15 residues. Looked up from germline, CDR1 is MGHRA and CDR2 is YSYEKL. V was shortened by 4 bases and J by 5 bases, with 17 bases between the two germline ends. CDR3 nucleotides: TGCGCCAGCAGCCCCCTTGAGGGATTCGGGACTGAAGCTTTCTTT. This gives the protein CASSPLEGFGTEAFF.

J is TRBJ1-6 and V is TRBV7-2; tentative D call: TRBD1 (6 bases). Trimming took off 6 bases at V and 8 bases at J, with 20 bases between the two ends. The CDR3 covers 16 residues. CDR1 SGHTA and CDR2 FQGNSA come from the germline V gene. The CDR3 region is CASSPDRSARDSPLHF. For the CDR3, the DNA is TGTGCCAGCAGTCCAGACAGGTCCGCCCGGGATTCACCCCTCCACTTT.

V and J are TRBV19 and TRBJ2-2; the match to TRBD1 covers 8 bases. Looked up from germline, CDR1 is LNHDA and CDR2 is SQIVND (reference sequence). The CDR3 is 15 amino acids. Losses at the gene ends were 6 bases for V and 5 bases for J; bases not matched to a gene: 8. The CDR3: CASSQTGVETGELFF. CDR3 nucleotide sequence: TGTGCCAGTAGCCAGACAGGGGTCGAAACCGGGGAGCTGTTTTTT.

This clonotype was recorded at least ten times. The genes are TRBV4-2 and TRBJ2-7; TRBD2 is a possible D gene (6 bases). Germline values: CDR1 LGHNA, CDR2 YNFKEQ. V was trimmed by 0 bases and J by 0 bases, leaving 9 bases between them. This CDR3 is built from 15 residues. This CDR3 reads CASSQERDSSYEQYF. Here the CDR3 DNA reads TGTGCCAGCAGCCAAGAGCGGGACTCCTCCTACGAGCAGTACTTC.

This clonotype was found a few times. V and J are TRBV28 and TRBJ2-5, with 10 positions matching TRBD2. Trimming removed 6 bases from V and 0 bases from J; junction bases left unmatched: 7. This CDR3 contains 16 residues. The germline gives CDR1 MDHEN, CDR2 SYDVKM. The CDR3 nucleotides are TGTGCCAGCAGCCGCGACGGGACTAGCGACCAAGAGACCCAGTACTTC. Protein: CASSRDGTSDQETQYF.

This chain uses TRBV5-1 with TRBJ1-4; D remains unclear. Germline CDR1 reads SGHRS; CDR2 reads YFSETQ. The V gene lost 2 bases and the J gene lost 6 bases, with 8 bases spanning the gap. This CDR3 has 13 residues. CDR3 loop: CASSLGPDEKLFF. As DNA, the CDR3 is TGCGCCAGCAGCTTAGGCCCGGATGAAAAACTGTTTTTT.

This clonotype showed up just a few times. V is TRBV7-2 and J is TRBJ2-7, with a tentative D call TRBD1 (6 bases). V lost 4 bases, J lost 3 bases, and 13 bases lay in between. This CDR3 spans 14 amino acids. The germline V gene has CDR1 SGHTA and CDR2 FQGNSA. The CDR3 nucleotides are TGTGCCAGCAGCTCGTCTCCGGGACACTACGAGCAGTACTTC. This encodes CASSSSPGHYEQYF.

The genes are TRBV7-9 and TRBJ2-7; D gene uncertain. V lost 2 bases to trimming and J lost 6 bases, with 20 bases between them. The CDR3 loop spans 16 amino acids. Germline V CDR1 and CDR2: SEHNR, FQNEAQ (reference sequence). The CDR3 DNA follows: TGTGCCAGCAGCTTACTTCCGGGCATGGGCAGGTTCGAGCAGTACTTC. It specifies CASSLLPGMGRFEQYF.

The chain carries TRBV7-9 and TRBJ2-1; D unclear. V was pared by 5 bases and J by 4 bases, with 9 bases between. Germline CDR1 SEHNR, CDR2 FQNEAQ (reference sequence). This CDR3 has 13 amino acids. CDR3 DNA sequence: TGTGCCAGCAGCCGGACCGAGTACAATGAGCAGTTCTTC. Its translation is CASSRTEYNEQFF.

This chain connects TRBV5-1 to TRBJ1-1; D is possibly TRBD1 (5 bases). Deletions cut 0 bases from V and 4 bases from J, with 13 bases between. Germline V gives CDR1 SGHRS, CDR2 YFSETQ. The CDR3 contains 15 residues. The CDR3 region has the DNA TGCGCCAGCAGCTTGGCCGTTAACCAGGGCACTGAAGCTTTCTTT. Its translation: CASSLAVNQGTEAFF.

The chain is built from TRBV6-1 and TRBJ1-2; TRBD1 aligns across 8 bases. Germline V gives CDR1 MNHNS, CDR2 SASEGT. This CDR3 has 14 amino acids. Unmatched junction bases numbered 8, after V lost 4 bases and J lost 7 bases. CDR3 loop: CASSGSRTGFGYTF. CDR3 nucleotide sequence: TGTGCCAGCAGTGGTTCGCGGACAGGGTTTGGCTACACCTTC.

Only a few counts were recorded for this clonotype. The rearrangement links TRBV7-2 to TRBJ1-1; D unresolved. V was cut by 6 bases and J by 1 base, with 9 bases left in between. CDR1 and CDR2 from the germline V gene are SGHTA and FQGNSA. The length of the CDR3 is 13 residues. As DNA, the CDR3 is TGTGCCAGCAGACTCCAGGCGAACACTGAAGCTTTCTTT. Protein: CASRLQANTEAFF.

The sample holds a few counts of this clonotype. The chain recombines TRBV20-1 with TRBJ2-7; possibly TRBD2 for D (6 bases). V was cut by 6 bases and J by 6 bases, with 21 bases left in between. The CDR3 contains 14 residues. In germline, CDR1 is DFQATT, CDR2 SNEGSKA (reference sequence). The chain's CDR3 is CSARRLDPGSEQYF. CDR3 in DNA: TGCAGTGCGAGGAGACTAGATCCGGGAAGCGAGCAGTACTTC.

There are a few counts of this clonotype. The genes are TRBV27 and TRBJ1-5, with a possible D match to TRBD1 (5 bases). V was clipped by 4 bases and J by 9 bases, with 16 bases between them. CDR3 size: 14 residues. The germline gives CDR1 MNHEY, CDR2 SMNVEV (reference sequence). The chain's CDR3 is CASSSRHGTLPQHF. The CDR3 coding sequence is TGTGCCAGCAGTTCCCGTCACGGGACTTTGCCCCAGCATTTT.

The J gene is TRBJ2-7, the V gene TRBV3-1, with no clear D. The CDR3 consists of 12 residues. Germline CDR1 LGHDT, CDR2 YNNKEL (reference sequence). V lost 2 bases, J lost 6 bases, and 8 bases lay in between. The CDR3 loop is CASSQLGSEQYF. CDR3 in DNA: TGTGCCAGCAGCCAATTAGGCTCCGAGCAGTACTTC.

This sequence joins TRBV4-2 and TRBJ1-1; unclear D gene. This CDR3 is built from 14 residues. Germline CDR1 is LGHNA and CDR2 is YNFKEQ. Trimming took off 0 bases at V and 1 base at J, with 6 bases between the two ends. The CDR3 region is CASSQDVGNTEAFF. The CDR3 DNA reads as TGTGCCAGCAGCCAAGACGTCGGGAACACTGAAGCTTTCTTT.

The chain is built from TRBV28 and TRBJ2-2, with D unclear. CDR1 and CDR2 (germline): MDHEN, SYDVKM. The V end was cut by 1 base, the J end by 1 base, with 7 bases between. The CDR3 contains 15 residues. For the CDR3, the DNA is TGTGCCAGCAGTTTATCTGGGCAGAACACCGGGGAGCTGTTTTTT. Amino acids: CASSLSGQNTGELFF.

The V gene is TRBV11-2, the J gene TRBJ1-1; TRBD1 matches at 8 bases. This CDR3 region has 10 residues. CDR1 and CDR2 (germline): SGHAT, FQNNGV. With 11 bases clipped from V and 11 bases from J, the junction kept 7 bases outside the gene matches. CDR3: CALGQGVAFF. The CDR3 region has the DNA TGTGCCTTAGGACAGGGCGTGGCTTTCTTT.

The genes are TRBV19 and TRBJ2-6, with D possibly TRBD1 on 6 matching bases. The V gene lost 5 bases and the J gene lost 0 bases, with 14 bases spanning the gap. Germline V gene sequence: CDR1 LNHDA, CDR2 SQIVND (reference sequence). The CDR3 sequence is 17 residues long. DNA of the CDR3: TGTGCCAGTAGTCGCACAGGGACGAGCTCTGGGGCCAACGTCCTGACTTTC. This gives the protein CASSRTGTSSGANVLTF.